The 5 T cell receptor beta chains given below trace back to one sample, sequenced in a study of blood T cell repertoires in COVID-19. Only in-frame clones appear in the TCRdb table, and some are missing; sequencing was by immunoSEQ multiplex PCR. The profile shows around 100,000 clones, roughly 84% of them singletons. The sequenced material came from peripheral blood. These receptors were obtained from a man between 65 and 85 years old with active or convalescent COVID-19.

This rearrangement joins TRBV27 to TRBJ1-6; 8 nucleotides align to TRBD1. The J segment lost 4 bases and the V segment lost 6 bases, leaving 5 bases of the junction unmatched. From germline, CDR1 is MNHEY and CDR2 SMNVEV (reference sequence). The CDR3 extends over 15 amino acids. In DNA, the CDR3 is TGTGCCAGCAGGTCAGGGGGCCTTTATAATTCACCCCTCCACTTT. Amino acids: CASRSGGLYNSPLHF.

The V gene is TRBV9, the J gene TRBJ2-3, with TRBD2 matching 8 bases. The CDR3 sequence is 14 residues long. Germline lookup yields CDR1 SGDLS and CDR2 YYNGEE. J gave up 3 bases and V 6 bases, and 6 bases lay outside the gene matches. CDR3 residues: CASKSGGPTDTQYF. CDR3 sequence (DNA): TGTGCCAGCAAGAGCGGGGGCCCGACAGATACGCAGTATTTT.

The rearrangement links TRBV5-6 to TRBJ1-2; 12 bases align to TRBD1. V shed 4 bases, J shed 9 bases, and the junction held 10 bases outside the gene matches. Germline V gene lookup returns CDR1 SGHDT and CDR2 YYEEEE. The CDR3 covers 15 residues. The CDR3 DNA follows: TGTGCCAGCAGCCTCGGGCCGGGACAGGGGGCTAGCTACACCTTC. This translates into CASSLGPGQGASYTF.

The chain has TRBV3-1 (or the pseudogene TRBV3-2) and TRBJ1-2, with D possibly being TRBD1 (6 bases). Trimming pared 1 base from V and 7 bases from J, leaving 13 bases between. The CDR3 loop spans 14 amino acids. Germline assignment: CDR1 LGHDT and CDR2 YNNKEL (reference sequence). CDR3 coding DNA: TGTGCCAGCAGCCAAGTTCAGGGGCAGGGTGGCTACACCTTC. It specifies CASSQVQGQGGYTF.

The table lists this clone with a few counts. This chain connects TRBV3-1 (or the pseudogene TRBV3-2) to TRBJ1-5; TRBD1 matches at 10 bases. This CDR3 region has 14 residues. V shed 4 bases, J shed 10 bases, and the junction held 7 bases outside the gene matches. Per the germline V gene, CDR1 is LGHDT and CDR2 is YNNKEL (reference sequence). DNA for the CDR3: TGTGCCAGCAGCCCCGGGACAGGGGATCGACCCCAGCATTTT. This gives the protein CASSPGTGDRPQHF.